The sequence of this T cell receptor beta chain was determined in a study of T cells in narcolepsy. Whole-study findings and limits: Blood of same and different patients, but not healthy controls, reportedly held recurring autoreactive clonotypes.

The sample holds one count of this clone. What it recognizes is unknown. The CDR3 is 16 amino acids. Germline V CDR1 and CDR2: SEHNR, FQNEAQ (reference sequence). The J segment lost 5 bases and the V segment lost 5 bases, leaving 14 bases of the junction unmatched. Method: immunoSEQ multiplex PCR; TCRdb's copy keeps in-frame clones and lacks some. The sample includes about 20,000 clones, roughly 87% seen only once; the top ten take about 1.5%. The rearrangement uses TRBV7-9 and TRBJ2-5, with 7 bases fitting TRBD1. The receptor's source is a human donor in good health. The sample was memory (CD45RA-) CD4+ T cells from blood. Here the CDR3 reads CASSTWTGSRGETQYF. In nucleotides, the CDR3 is TGTGCCAGCAGCACCTGGACAGGTTCCAGGGGGGAGACCCAGTACTTC.